Shown below are 26 T cell receptor beta chains from a single sample sequenced in a study of blood T cells in healthy people across ages. A second PCR of 7 to 11 cycles used a sample-barcoded 5' primer and a J-beta primer mix. TCRdb processed the 5' RACE reads anew with MiXCR; each CDR3 protein has one entry. The sample lists around 800,000 distinct CDR3 sequences, roughly 60% occurring once. The sample comprised blood. The receptors were sampled from a man aged 25-45 years in good health.

This clonotype was seen only once. The chain employs TRBV7-7 and TRBJ2-7; 8 bases align to TRBD1. From germline, CDR1 is SSHAT and CDR2 FNYEAQ (reference sequence). V dropped 2 bases and J dropped 6; count of bases not matched to a gene: 6. This CDR3 spans 14 amino acids. The DNA of the CDR3 is TGTGCCAGCAGCTTAAACAGGGGGGACGGCGAGCAGTACTTC. The encoded protein is CASSLNRGDGEQYF.

The V and J genes are TRBV12-3 or TRBV12-4 and TRBJ2-3, with 13 nucleotides matching TRBD2. This CDR3 is 16 amino acids long. The V segment lost 7 bases and the J segment 6 bases; nucleotides outside the gene matches: 10. In nucleotides, the CDR3 is TGTGCCAGCAAACCTGGACTAGCGGGGGCCCTTGATACGCAGTATTTT. Translation gives CASKPGLAGALDTQYF.

The chain links TRBV12-3 or TRBV12-4 to TRBJ1-1; D uncertain. The CDR3 is 15 residues long. V was clipped by 3 bases and J by 5 bases, with 16 bases between them. CDR3 amino acids: CASSFDRYLGTEAFF. CDR3 nucleotides: TGTGCCAGCAGTTTTGATCGGTATCTGGGGACTGAAGCTTTCTTT.

The chain is built from TRBV29-1 and TRBJ1-1, with TRBD1 as a possible D gene (5 bases). The CDR3 loop spans 13 amino acids. The germline V gene has CDR1 SQVTM and CDR2 ANQGSEA. Trimming removed 6 bases from V and 6 bases from J, with 17 bases in between. CDR3 region: CSVATGPGAEAFF. CDR3 bases: TGCAGCGTCGCTACAGGACCCGGGGCTGAAGCTTTCTTT. Drawing the rest from reference TRBV29-1 and TRBJ1-1, the complete variable domain is SAVISQKPSRDICQRGTSLTIQCQVDSQVTMMFWYRQQPGQSLTLIATANQGSEATYESGFVIDKFPISRPNLTFSTLTVSNMSPEDSSIYLCSVATGPGAEAFFGQGTRLTVV.

The rearrangement links TRBV7-2 to TRBJ1-1, with TRBD1 matching 7 bases. This CDR3 has 16 amino acids. The V and J ends lost 1 base and 1 base, in that order; junction bases with no gene match: 6. CDR1 and CDR2 (germline): SGHTA, FQGNSA. The CDR3, as DNA: TGTGCCAGCAGCTTAGTCGGGACAGTTCAGAACACTGAAGCTTTCTTT. It specifies CASSLVGTVQNTEAFF.

The chain links TRBV7-9 to TRBJ1-5; the D is unclear. V lost 5 bases and J lost 10, with 15 bases in between. The CDR3 consists of 13 residues. The V gene's germline CDR1 is SEHNR and CDR2 FQNEAQ (reference sequence). CDR3 coding DNA: TGTGCCAGCAGCCCCGGGGAAGGCGTCCCCCAGCATTTT. Amino acids: CASSPGEGVPQHF.

V and J are TRBV20-1 and TRBJ2-7; the D gene is possibly TRBD2 (7 bases). V gave up 0 bases and J gave up 5 bases, with 14 bases separating them. Germline CDR1 is DFQATT and CDR2 is SNEGSKA (reference sequence). The CDR3 sequence is 14 residues long. CDR3 loop: CSARDWRGGHEQYF. CDR3 nucleotide sequence: TGCAGTGCTAGAGATTGGAGGGGGGGCCACGAGCAGTACTTC.

The chain joins TRBV7-9 to TRBJ2-3; D is perhaps TRBD1 (5 bases). The CDR3 covers 15 residues. V lost 1 base to trimming and J lost 4 bases, with 12 bases between them. Per germline, CDR1 SEHNR and CDR2 FQNEAQ (reference sequence). The CDR3 is CASSLGPGRADTQYF. CDR3 DNA sequence: TGTGCCAGCAGCTTAGGTCCAGGGCGCGCAGATACGCAGTATTTT.

V usage is TRBV25-1 and J usage is TRBJ2-1, with TRBD2 matching over 11 bases. Germline V gene lookup returns CDR1 MGHDK and CDR2 SYGVNS. V lost 7 bases and J lost 3; bases outside the gene matches: 5. The CDR3 contains 15 residues. The CDR3 DNA reads TGTGCCAGCAATAGCGGGGGGGCCTTCTACAATGAGCAGTTCTTC. Its translation: CASNSGGAFYNEQFF.

V and J are TRBV4-3 and TRBJ2-3, with 9 bases matching TRBD2. There are 15 residues in the CDR3. Germline-derived CDR1 and CDR2 are LGHNA and YSLEER. V shed 3 bases and J 5 bases; nucleotides not matched to a gene: 6. The chain's CDR3 is CASSHSGLARDTQYF. The CDR3 DNA reads as TGCGCCAGCAGCCACTCCGGACTAGCGAGAGATACGCAGTATTTT.

The DNA for the CDR3 is TGCAGTGCTAGCAACAGTAACTATGGCTACACCTTC. Translated: CSASNSNYGYTF. This rearrangement joins TRBV20-1 to TRBJ1-2; unclear D gene. The CDR3 totals 12 residues. Trimming cost V 3 bases and J 1 base, with 6 bases left between them. Germline-derived CDR1 and CDR2 are DFQATT and SNEGSKA (reference sequence).

The chain recombines TRBV15 with TRBJ2-1, with D possibly matching TRBD1 (6 bases). The germline V gene has CDR1 LNHNV and CDR2 YYDKDF (reference sequence). CDR3 size: 16 residues. Trimming cost V 3 bases and J 2 bases, with 14 bases left between them. The CDR3 DNA follows: TGTGCCACCAGCAGGGGTTACAGGGTGACCTACAATGAGCAGTTCTTC. It yields the protein CATSRGYRVTYNEQFF.

V usage is TRBV3-1 and J usage is TRBJ1-2, with 10 bases matching TRBD1. CDR3 length: 14 amino acids. Per germline, CDR1 LGHDT and CDR2 YNNKEL (reference sequence). V was pared by 0 bases and J by 7 bases, with 2 bases of the junction left unmatched. The CDR3 protein is CASSQEGTGVGYTF. The CDR3 DNA reads as TGTGCCAGCAGCCAAGAAGGGACAGGGGTTGGCTACACCTTC.

The V call is TRBV15, the J call TRBJ2-3; D gene uncertain. Germline CDR1 is LNHNV and CDR2 is YYDKDF (reference sequence). Trimming removed 4 bases at V and 2 bases at J, with 13 bases between. The CDR3 length is 15 residues. Written as DNA, the CDR3 is TGTGCCACCAGCAATGGTTCTCAGGTCACAGATACGCAGTATTTT. As protein: CATSNGSQVTDTQYF.

In this sample, this clonotype turned up a few times. The chain combines TRBV20-1 with TRBJ2-4; D uncertain. Trimming took 6 bases from V and 0 from J, leaving 15 bases between them. CDR3 length: 15 residues. Germline CDR1 reads DFQATT; CDR2 reads SNEGSKA (reference sequence). CDR3 protein: CSAPRTELAKNIQYF. The CDR3 DNA sequence: TGCAGTGCCCCCCGGACGGAACTAGCCAAAAACATTCAGTACTTC.

The J gene is TRBJ1-6, the V gene TRBV10-3; D not resolved. The CDR3 has 12 amino acids. The V end was cut by 5 bases, the J end by 12 bases, with 11 bases between. CDR1 and CDR2 from the germline V gene are ENHRY and SYGVKD. CDR3 DNA: TGTGCCATCAGTACCACCGGGAGACCCCTCCACTTT. Protein: CAISTTGRPLHF.

The chain uses TRBV20-1 and TRBJ1-4; D gene unclear. CDR1 is DFQATT, CDR2 SNEGSKA, per germline (reference sequence). CDR3 length: 13 amino acids. Trimming stripped 5 bases from V and 4 bases from J, with 11 bases between. The CDR3 here is CSAAGFLNEKLFF. CDR3 sequence (DNA): TGCAGTGCTGCAGGTTTCCTTAATGAAAAACTGTTTTTT.

The chain couples TRBV5-1 to TRBJ2-4; D perhaps matches TRBD1 (6 bases). CDR3 length: 15 amino acids. V was shortened by 4 bases and J by 3 bases, with 14 bases between the two germline ends. Germline V CDR1 and CDR2: SGHRS, YFSETQ. CDR3 coding DNA: TGCGCCAGCAGCATTATGGGGACACTCAAAAACATTCAGTACTTC. The encoded protein is CASSIMGTLKNIQYF. The entire variable domain, with the rest obtained from reference TRBV5-1 and TRBJ2-4, is as follows: KAGVTQTPRYLIKTRGQQVTLSCSPISGHRSVSWYQQTPGQGLQFLFEYFSETQRNKGNFPGRFSGRQFSNSRSEMNVSTLELGDSALYLCASSIMGTLKNIQYFGAGTRLSVL.

Comment on this clonotype: A read error may account for a junction end that differs from germline. The chain links TRBV6-2 or TRBV6-3 to TRBJ2-1; possibly TRBD1 for D (6 bases). The CDR3 spans 15 residues. Germline CDR1 and CDR2: MNHEY and SVGEGT. The CDR3 sequence: CASSYGRGSYNKQFF. CDR3 DNA: TGTGCCAGCAGTTATGGCAGGGGCTCCTACAATAAGCAGTTCTTC.

The chain carries TRBV14 and TRBJ2-3; no definite D call. This CDR3 is 14 amino acids long. Per germline, CDR1 SGHDN and CDR2 FVKESK. Trimming pared 0 bases from V and 5 bases from J, leaving 9 bases between. The CDR3 is CASSQDFILDTQYF. The DNA for the CDR3 is TGTGCCAGCAGCCAAGATTTTATCCTAGATACGCAGTATTTT.

The rearrangement uses TRBV29-1 and TRBJ2-7; TRBD1 agrees at 8 bases. Unmatched junction bases numbered 11, after V lost 8 bases and J lost 2 bases. Germline CDR1 SQVTM, CDR2 ANQGSEA. This CDR3 is built from 14 residues. CDR3 amino acids: CSTAPGQATYEQYF. CDR3 sequence (DNA): TGCAGCACTGCTCCGGGACAGGCAACCTACGAGCAGTACTTC.

The V gene is TRBV7-7, the J gene TRBJ2-3; 10 nucleotides match TRBD1. The CDR3 contains 15 residues. Germline-derived CDR1 and CDR2 are SSHAT and FNYEAQ (reference sequence). J lost 2 bases, V lost 5 bases, and 4 bases had no gene match. The CDR3 DNA follows: TGTGCCAGCAGCGCGGGACAGGGGCCCACAGATACGCAGTATTTT. Translation: CASSAGQGPTDTQYF.

This chain connects TRBV20-1 to TRBJ1-5; 9 bases align to TRBD1. Trimming at V came to 3 bases and at J to 2 bases, leaving 8 bases not matched to a gene. The CDR3 loop spans 16 amino acids. In germline, CDR1 is DFQATT, CDR2 SNEGSKA (reference sequence). The CDR3 nucleotides read TGCAGTGCTAGGAAACCGGGACAGGGAGGCAATCAGCCCCAGCATTTT. It is translated as CSARKPGQGGNQPQHF.

The rearrangement joins TRBV14 to TRBJ1-6; D perhaps matches TRBD1 (5 bases). The germline V and J ends were trimmed by 4 bases and 8 bases, with 12 bases remaining between them. The CDR3 covers 14 residues. CDR1 is SGHDN, CDR2 FVKESK, per germline. The DNA for the CDR3 is TGTGCCAGCAGCCCCCCGGGGGTTGATTCACCCCTCCACTTT. It is translated as CASSPPGVDSPLHF.

The CDR3, as DNA: TGTGCCAGCAGCTTTGGGACACCGGGATGGGAGCAGTACTTC. It codes for CASSFGTPGWEQYF. The gene calls are TRBV5-8 and TRBJ2-7; TRBD1 might be the D (6 bases). The CDR3 loop spans 14 amino acids. Germline loops: CDR1 SGHTS, CDR2 YDEGEE. Trimming stripped 2 bases from V and 7 bases from J, with 16 bases between.

This chain joins TRBV6-1 and TRBJ2-1; 7 bases are shared with TRBD2. The CDR3 has 19 residues. The junction had 15 bases not matched to a gene; V was cut back by 1 base and J by 3 bases. CDR1 and CDR2 (germline): MNHNS, SASEGT. The CDR3 here is CASSEDSSGLGRIYNEQFF. For the CDR3, the DNA is TGTGCCAGCAGTGAAGATTCCTCTGGACTAGGGAGAATCTACAATGAGCAGTTCTTC.